This T cell receptor beta chain was obtained from a study of T-cell memory formation after mild COVID-19. About the study: Clusters were largely donor specific.

On this clonotype itself: Its antigen is undetermined.

The 5'RACE method, run with constant-segment primers, produced TCR alpha and TCR beta cDNA libraries (carrying sample barcodes and UMIs). One entry per CDR3 protein results from TCRdb running MiXCR on the 5' RACE reads. The sample contains hundreds of thousands of distinct CDR3 sequences, 20% of which appear only once. Trimming pared 2 bases from V and 4 bases from J, leaving 12 bases between. The CDR3 totals 13 residues. The germline V gene encodes CDR1 DFQATT and CDR2 SNEGSKA (reference sequence). The study, taken as a whole, reports: Clonal second-wave expansions that peaked on day 37 had unconfirmed SARS-CoV-2 specificity. Shrinking CD4+ clones were chiefly CM and EM; CD8+ ones were chiefly EMRA.

V usage is TRBV20-1 and J usage is TRBJ2-7; D unresolved. Sequencing used PBMCs or a T cell subset sorted from them (not recorded which). This TCR was sampled from an adult woman who had mild COVID-19 (a few samples of this study predate the infection). Cell type and time point are not known. The CDR3 loop reads CSARTPSSYEQYF. DNA of the CDR3: TGCAGTGCTAGAACCCCCTCTAGTTACGAGCAGTACTTC.